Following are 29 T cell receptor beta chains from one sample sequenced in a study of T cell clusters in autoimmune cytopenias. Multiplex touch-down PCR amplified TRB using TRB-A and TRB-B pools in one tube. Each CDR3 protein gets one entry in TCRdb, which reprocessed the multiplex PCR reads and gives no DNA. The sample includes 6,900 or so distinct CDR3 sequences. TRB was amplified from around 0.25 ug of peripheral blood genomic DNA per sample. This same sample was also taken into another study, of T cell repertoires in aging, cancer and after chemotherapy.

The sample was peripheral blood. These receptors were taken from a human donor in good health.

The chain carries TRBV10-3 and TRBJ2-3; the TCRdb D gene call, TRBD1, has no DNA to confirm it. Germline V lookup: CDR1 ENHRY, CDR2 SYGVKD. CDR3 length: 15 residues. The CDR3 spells CAISDGGEFTDTQYF.

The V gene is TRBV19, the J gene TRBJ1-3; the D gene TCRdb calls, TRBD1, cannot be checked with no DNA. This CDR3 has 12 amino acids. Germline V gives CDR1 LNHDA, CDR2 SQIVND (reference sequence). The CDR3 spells CASIDRKNTIYF.

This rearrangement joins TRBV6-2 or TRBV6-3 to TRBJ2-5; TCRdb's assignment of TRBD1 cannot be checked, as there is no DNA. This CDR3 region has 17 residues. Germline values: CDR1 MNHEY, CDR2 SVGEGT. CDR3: CASSYSGWDRGQETQYF.

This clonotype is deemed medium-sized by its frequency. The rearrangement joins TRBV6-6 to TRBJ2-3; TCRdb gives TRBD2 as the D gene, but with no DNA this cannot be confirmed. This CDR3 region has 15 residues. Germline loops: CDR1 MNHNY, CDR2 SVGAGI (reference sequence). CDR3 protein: CASSYHSGGTDTQYF.

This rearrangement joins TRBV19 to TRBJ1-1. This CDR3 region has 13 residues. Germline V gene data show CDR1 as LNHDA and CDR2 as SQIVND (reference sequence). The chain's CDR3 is CASSIVPYPEAFF.

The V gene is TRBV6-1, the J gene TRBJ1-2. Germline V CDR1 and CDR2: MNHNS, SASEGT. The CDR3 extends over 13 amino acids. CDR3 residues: CASSEYGYYGYTF.

The CDR3 here is CASSHLSGQGFDEQFF. The gene calls are TRBV7-9 and TRBJ2-1; as DNA is missing, the TRBD1 call by TCRdb cannot be tested. The CDR3 length is 16 residues. Germline V gene lookup returns CDR1 SEHNR and CDR2 FQNEAQ (reference sequence).

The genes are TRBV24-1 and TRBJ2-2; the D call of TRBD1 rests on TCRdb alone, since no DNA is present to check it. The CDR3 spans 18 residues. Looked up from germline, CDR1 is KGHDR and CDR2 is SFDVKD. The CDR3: CATSDWTGQGANTGELFF.

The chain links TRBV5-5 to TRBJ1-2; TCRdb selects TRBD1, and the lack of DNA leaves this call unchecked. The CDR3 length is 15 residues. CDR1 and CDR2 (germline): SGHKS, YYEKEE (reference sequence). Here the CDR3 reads CASSYWSVGTHGYTF.

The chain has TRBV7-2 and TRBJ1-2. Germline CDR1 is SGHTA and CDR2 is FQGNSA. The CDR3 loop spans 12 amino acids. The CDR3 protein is CASSPWEGGYTF.

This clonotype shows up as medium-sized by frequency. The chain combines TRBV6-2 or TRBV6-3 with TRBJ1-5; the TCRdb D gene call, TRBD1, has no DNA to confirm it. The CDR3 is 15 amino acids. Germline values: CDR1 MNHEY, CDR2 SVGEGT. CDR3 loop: CASSYPQGEVQPQHF.

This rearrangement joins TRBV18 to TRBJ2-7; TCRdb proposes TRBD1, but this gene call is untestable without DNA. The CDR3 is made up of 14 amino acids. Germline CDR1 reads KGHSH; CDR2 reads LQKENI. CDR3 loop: CASSALPLSYEQYF.

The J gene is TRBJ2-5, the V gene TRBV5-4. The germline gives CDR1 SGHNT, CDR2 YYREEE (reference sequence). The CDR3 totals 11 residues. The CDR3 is CASSMMETQYF. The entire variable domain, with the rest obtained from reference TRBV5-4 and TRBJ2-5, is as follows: ETGVTQSPTHLIKTRGQQVTLRCSSQSGHNTVSWYQQALGQGPQFIFQYYREEENGRGNFPPRFSGLQFPNYSSELNVNALELDDSALYLCASSMMETQYFGPGTRLLVL.

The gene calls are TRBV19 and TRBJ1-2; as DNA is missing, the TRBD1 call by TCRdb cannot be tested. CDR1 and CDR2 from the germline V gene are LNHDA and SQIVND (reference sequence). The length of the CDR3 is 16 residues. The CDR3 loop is CASSIDPGTGDYGYTF.

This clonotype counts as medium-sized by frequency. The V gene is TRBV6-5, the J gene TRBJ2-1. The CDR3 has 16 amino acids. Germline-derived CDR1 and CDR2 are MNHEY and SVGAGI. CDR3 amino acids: CASSYGWLSLNNEQFF.

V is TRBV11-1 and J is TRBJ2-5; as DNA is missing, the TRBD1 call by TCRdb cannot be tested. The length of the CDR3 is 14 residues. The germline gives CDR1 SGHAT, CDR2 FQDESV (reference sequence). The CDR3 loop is CASSPLAGLGTQYF.

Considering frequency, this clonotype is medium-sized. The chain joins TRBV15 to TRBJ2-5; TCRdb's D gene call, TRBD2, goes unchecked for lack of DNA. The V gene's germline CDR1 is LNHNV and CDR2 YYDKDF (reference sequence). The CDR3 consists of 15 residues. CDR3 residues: CATSRGLAGDETQYF.

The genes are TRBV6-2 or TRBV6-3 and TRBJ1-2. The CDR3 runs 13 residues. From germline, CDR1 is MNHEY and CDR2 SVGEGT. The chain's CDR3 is CASGVRAYYGYTF.

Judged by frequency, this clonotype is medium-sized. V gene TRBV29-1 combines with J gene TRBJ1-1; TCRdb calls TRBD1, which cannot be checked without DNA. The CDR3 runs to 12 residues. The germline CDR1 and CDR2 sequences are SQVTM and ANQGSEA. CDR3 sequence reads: CSARQGNTEAFF.

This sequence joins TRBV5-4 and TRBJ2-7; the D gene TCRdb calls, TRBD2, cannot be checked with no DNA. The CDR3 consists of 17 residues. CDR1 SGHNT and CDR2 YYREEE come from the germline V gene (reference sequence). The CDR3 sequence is CASSFSSPNDMVYEQYF.

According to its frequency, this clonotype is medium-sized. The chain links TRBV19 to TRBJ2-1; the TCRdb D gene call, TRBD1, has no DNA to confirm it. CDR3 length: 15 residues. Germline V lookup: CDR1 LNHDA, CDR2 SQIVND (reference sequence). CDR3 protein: CASNPLDRSNNEQFF. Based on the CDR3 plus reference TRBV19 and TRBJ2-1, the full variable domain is DGGITQSPKYLFRKEGQNVTLSCEQNLNHDAMYWYRQDPGQGLRLIYYSQIVNDFQKGDIAEGYSVSREKKESFPLTVTSAQKNPTAFYLCASNPLDRSNNEQFFGPGTRLTVL.

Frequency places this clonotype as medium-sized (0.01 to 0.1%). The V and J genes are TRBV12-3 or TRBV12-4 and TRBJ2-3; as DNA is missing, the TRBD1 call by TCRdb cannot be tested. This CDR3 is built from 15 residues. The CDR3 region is CASSFGGGGTDTQYF.

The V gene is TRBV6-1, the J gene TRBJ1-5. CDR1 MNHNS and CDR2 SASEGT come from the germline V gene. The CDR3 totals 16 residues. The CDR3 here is CASSEMASYSNQPQHF.

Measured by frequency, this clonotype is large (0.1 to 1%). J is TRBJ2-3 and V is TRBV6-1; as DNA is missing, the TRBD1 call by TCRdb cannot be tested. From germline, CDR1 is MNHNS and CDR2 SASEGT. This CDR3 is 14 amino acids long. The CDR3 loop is CASSEEAGKDTQYF.

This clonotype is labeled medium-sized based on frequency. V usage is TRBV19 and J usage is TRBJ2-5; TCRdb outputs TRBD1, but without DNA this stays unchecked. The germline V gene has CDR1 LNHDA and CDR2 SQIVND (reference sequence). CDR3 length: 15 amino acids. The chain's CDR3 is CASSIRGRGSETQYF.

CDR3 region: CASSGGTGSNQPQHF. This chain joins TRBV19 and TRBJ1-5; TCRdb's assignment of TRBD1 cannot be checked, as there is no DNA. From germline, CDR1 is LNHDA and CDR2 SQIVND (reference sequence). CDR3 length equals 15 residues.

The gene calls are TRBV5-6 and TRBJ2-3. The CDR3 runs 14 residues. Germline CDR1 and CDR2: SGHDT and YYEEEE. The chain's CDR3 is CASSWDKSTDTQYF.

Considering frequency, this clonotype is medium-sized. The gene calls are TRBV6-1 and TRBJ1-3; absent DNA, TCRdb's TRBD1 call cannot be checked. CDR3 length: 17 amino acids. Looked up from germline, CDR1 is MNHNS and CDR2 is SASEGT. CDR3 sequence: CASRPKPDRANGNTIYF.

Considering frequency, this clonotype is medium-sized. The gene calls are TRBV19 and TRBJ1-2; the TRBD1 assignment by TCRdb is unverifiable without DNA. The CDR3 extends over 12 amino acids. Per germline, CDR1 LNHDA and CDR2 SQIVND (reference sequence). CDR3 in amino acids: CASSTLRYGYTF.